The rows below give T cell receptor beta chains drawn from one sample of a study of identical twins. TCRdb analysed the 5' RACE reads with MiXCR anew, one entry per CDR3 protein. The sample contains fewer than 350,000 distinct CDR3 sequences, about 8.3% of which appear only once. This same sample was also part of a study on yellow fever vaccine responses in identical twins.

Input material: memory (CD45RO+) T cells sorted from blood. Every receptor here comes from a woman between 18 and 29 years old in good health. The conserved cysteine and the conserved F or W are not part of the CDR3 here. Each record gives: V gene, J gene, D gene, clone size, CDR3 protein. D genes are given only for firm matches. For some rows the clone size is stated as once, few or many, or as a class when expanded; others skip it.

V gene: TRBV12-3/TRBV12-4
J gene: TRBJ1-2
D gene: -
clone size: many
CDR3 protein: ASSNHDSLYGYT

V gene: TRBV21-1
J gene: TRBJ1-5
D gene: -
clone size: many
CDR3 protein: ASSKSGDGQGGQPQH

V gene: TRBV9
J gene: TRBJ2-2
D gene: -
clone size: few
CDR3 protein: ASSVGAAAGELF

V gene: TRBV5-1
J gene: TRBJ2-3
D gene: -
clone size: many
CDR3 protein: ASKTGHLADTQY

V gene: TRBV5-4
J gene: TRBJ2-7
D gene: TRBD1
clone size: few
CDR3 protein: ASSRWTGGDLFDEQY

V gene: TRBV12-3/TRBV12-4
J gene: TRBJ1-1
D gene: TRBD1
clone size: -
CDR3 protein: ASSLLGTGGEPEAF

V gene: TRBV27
J gene: TRBJ2-3
D gene: -
clone size: few
CDR3 protein: ASSEPYLGDTQY

V gene: TRBV2
J gene: TRBJ2-7
D gene: -
clone size: many
CDR3 protein: ASSDSGGNSYEQY

V gene: TRBV10-3
J gene: TRBJ1-1
D gene: -
clone size: many
CDR3 protein: AISDRDNTEAF

V gene: TRBV4-1
J gene: TRBJ2-1
D gene: TRBD2
clone size: many
CDR3 protein: ASSQVREGLNEQF

V gene: TRBV20-1
J gene: TRBJ2-1
D gene: -
clone size: many
CDR3 protein: SAPLRVNEQF

V gene: TRBV29-1
J gene: TRBJ2-1
D gene: TRBD1
clone size: many
CDR3 protein: SALDRENEQF

V gene: TRBV14
J gene: TRBJ2-1
D gene: TRBD2
clone size: few
CDR3 protein: ASSPTSGRYNEQF

V gene: TRBV27
J gene: TRBJ1-2
D gene: -
clone size: few
CDR3 protein: ASSNQNRAGGYT

V gene: TRBV6-1
J gene: TRBJ2-7
D gene: TRBD2
clone size: -
CDR3 protein: ASTRGGGSYEQY

V gene: TRBV20-1
J gene: TRBJ2-7
D gene: TRBD1
clone size: few
CDR3 protein: SARDPRGQFYEQY

V gene: TRBV5-1
J gene: TRBJ2-3
D gene: TRBD2
clone size: medium-sized
CDR3 protein: ASAPPGTSINTQY

V gene: TRBV18
J gene: TRBJ2-7
D gene: TRBD2
clone size: -
CDR3 protein: ASSTGLAGLSEQY

V gene: TRBV10-2
J gene: TRBJ2-1
D gene: -
clone size: -
CDR3 protein: ASSAGNNEQF

V gene: TRBV6-4
J gene: TRBJ1-2
D gene: -
clone size: -
CDR3 protein: ASSVTRTGGYT

V gene: TRBV3-1
J gene: TRBJ2-1
D gene: TRBD1
clone size: many
CDR3 protein: ASSTGTGRSDEQF

V gene: TRBV10-1
J gene: TRBJ2-1
D gene: -
clone size: few
CDR3 protein: ASSELEGIPYNEQF

V gene: TRBV18
J gene: TRBJ1-1
D gene: -
clone size: -
CDR3 protein: ASSPDREAF

V gene: TRBV15
J gene: TRBJ2-1
D gene: -
clone size: many
CDR3 protein: ATSRGGNHEQF

V gene: TRBV3-1
J gene: TRBJ2-7
D gene: TRBD2
clone size: -
CDR3 protein: ASSLGTSGRAWQY

V gene: TRBV24-1
J gene: TRBJ2-3
D gene: -
clone size: -
CDR3 protein: ATSVQAEPTDTQY

V gene: TRBV6-1
J gene: TRBJ2-3
D gene: TRBD2
clone size: few
CDR3 protein: ASTASGGTDTQY

V gene: TRBV3-1
J gene: TRBJ1-2
D gene: TRBD1
clone size: -
CDR3 protein: ASSQEWTGGDGYT

V gene: TRBV12-3/TRBV12-4
J gene: TRBJ2-1
D gene: TRBD2
clone size: -
CDR3 protein: TSCSGTSGPVLAHNEQF

V gene: TRBV5-6
J gene: TRBJ2-6
D gene: -
clone size: many
CDR3 protein: ASSFQGTGANVLT

V gene: TRBV20-1
J gene: TRBJ1-4
D gene: -
clone size: -
CDR3 protein: SARKSSEKLF

V gene: TRBV2
J gene: TRBJ2-1
D gene: -
clone size: many
CDR3 protein: ASSTGSLGYNEQF

V gene: TRBV7-9
J gene: TRBJ2-3
D gene: -
clone size: few
CDR3 protein: ASSPLTGTGTDTQY

V gene: TRBV6-1
J gene: TRBJ2-5
D gene: -
clone size: -
CDR3 protein: ASTRSWTEGTQY

V gene: TRBV29-1
J gene: TRBJ2-7
D gene: TRBD2
clone size: -
CDR3 protein: SVATSGSFRYEQY

V gene: TRBV7-2
J gene: TRBJ1-6
D gene: -
clone size: -
CDR3 protein: ASSLAGYYNSPLH

V gene: TRBV5-1
J gene: TRBJ1-1
D gene: TRBD1
clone size: many
CDR3 protein: ASSPSGTGGVEAF

V gene: TRBV5-1
J gene: TRBJ2-1
D gene: -
clone size: many
CDR3 protein: ASSPPPLYNEQF

V gene: TRBV27
J gene: TRBJ2-4
D gene: -
clone size: -
CDR3 protein: ASTQTGTPEGNIQY

V gene: TRBV5-1
J gene: TRBJ2-3
D gene: -
clone size: many
CDR3 protein: ASSPGRSTDTQY